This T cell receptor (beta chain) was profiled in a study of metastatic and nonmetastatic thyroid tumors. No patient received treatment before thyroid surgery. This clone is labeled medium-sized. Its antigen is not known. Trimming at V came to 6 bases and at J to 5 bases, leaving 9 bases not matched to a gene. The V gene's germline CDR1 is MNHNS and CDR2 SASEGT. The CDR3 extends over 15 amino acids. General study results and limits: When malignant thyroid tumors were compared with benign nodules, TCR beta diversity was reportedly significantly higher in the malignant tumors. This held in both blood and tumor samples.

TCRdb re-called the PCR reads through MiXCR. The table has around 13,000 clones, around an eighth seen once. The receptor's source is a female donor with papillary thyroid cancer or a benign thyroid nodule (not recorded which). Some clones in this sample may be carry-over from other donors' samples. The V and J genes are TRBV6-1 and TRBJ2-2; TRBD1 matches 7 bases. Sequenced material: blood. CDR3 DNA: TGTGCCAGCAGCGCACAGGGGTGGGGAACCGGGGAGCTGTTTTTT. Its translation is CASSAQGWGTGELFF.